The rows below give T cell receptor beta chains drawn from one sample of a study of T-cell reconstitution after alpha-beta-depleted transplantation in children. TCRdb reprocessed the PCR reads with MiXCR, giving one entry per CDR3 protein. The repertoire has some 500,000 distinct CDR3 sequences, around 18% of them found once; the top ten carry 3.3%. Source: PBMCs from the stem cell graft donor, taken from the stem cell graft. The origin of the receptors is a human donor who donated a stem cell graft to a child with acute lymphoblastic leukemia. The CDR3 runs from the conserved cysteine through the conserved F or W. A D gene is named only where the DNA matches it firmly. Some rows have no size entry. The others give once, few or many, or a class for an expanded clone.

D	V	J	size	CDR3	DNA
-	TRBV20-1	TRBJ2-5	-	CSASPPRSQETQYF	TGCAGTGCTAGCCCCCCAAGGAGCCAAGAGACCCAGTACTTC
TRBD1	TRBV20-1	TRBJ1-1	few	CSARGTGYGGEAFF	TGCAGTGCTAGAGGGACAGGGTACGGGGGTGAAGCTTTCTTT
TRBD1	TRBV5-6	TRBJ2-7	few	CASSGTGGDEQYF	TGTGCCAGCAGCGGCACAGGGGGAGACGAGCAGTACTTC
TRBD2	TRBV20-1	TRBJ2-7	-	CSATPTGLAGIYEQYF	TGCAGTGCTACTCCGACTGGACTAGCGGGGATCTACGAGCAGTACTTC
-	TRBV11-2	TRBJ2-1	few	CASSLDRRGQFF	TGTGCCAGCAGCTTAGATCGCAGGGGTCAGTTCTTC
-	TRBV5-6	TRBJ1-1	-	CASSPPTALTEAFF	TGTGCCAGCAGCCCGCCTACCGCTCTCACTGAAGCTTTCTTT
-	TRBV2	TRBJ2-7	-	CASSISPPQYF	TGTGCCAGCAGCATATCTCCCCCCCAGTACTTC
TRBD1	TRBV18	TRBJ2-7	-	CASSGQPFYEQYF	TGTGCCAGCTCGGGACAGCCCTTTTACGAGCAGTACTTC
-	TRBV27	TRBJ1-1	few	CASSLSKGVGAFF	TGTGCCAGCAGTTTATCGAAGGGGGTGGGAGCTTTCTTT
-	TRBV3-1	TRBJ1-2	few	CASSPSGDHGYTF	TGTGCCAGCAGCCCCTCCGGGGACCATGGCTACACCTTC
TRBD1	TRBV5-1	TRBJ2-7	few	CASSRTGGGTNEQYF	TGCGCCAGCAGCCGGACAGGGGGCGGAACTAACGAGCAGTACTTC
TRBD1	TRBV5-1	TRBJ1-1	many	CASSLVLSGQKAFF	TGCGCCAGCAGCTTGGTTCTTTCGGGACAGAAAGCTTTCTTT
-	TRBV4-1	TRBJ2-1	few	CASSPIVGGGVENEQFF	TGCGCCAGCAGCCCGATTGTGGGCGGAGGGGTCGAGAATGAGCAGTTCTTC
TRBD1	TRBV27	TRBJ1-2	few	CASSPRDRGLGYTF	TGTGCCAGCAGTCCTCGGGACAGGGGGCTTGGCTACACCTTC
TRBD2	TRBV19	TRBJ2-1	-	CASTTGLAGATDNEQFF	TGTGCCAGTACCACAGGACTAGCGGGAGCGACGGACAATGAGCAGTTCTTC
TRBD1	TRBV12-3/TRBV12-4	TRBJ1-2	-	CASSFHRGLNGYTF	TGTGCCAGCAGTTTTCACAGGGGGCTTAATGGCTACACCTTC
-	TRBV24-1	TRBJ1-3	-	CATSDPESGNTIYF	TGTGCCACCAGTGACCCAGAGTCTGGAAACACCATATATTTT
-	TRBV20-1	TRBJ2-2	-	CSGSKYETGELFF	TGCAGTGGTAGCAAGTATGAAACCGGGGAGCTGTTTTTT
-	TRBV29-1	TRBJ2-2	few	CSATGVNTGELFF	TGCAGCGCGACAGGAGTGAACACCGGGGAGCTGTTTTTT
-	TRBV16	TRBJ2-7	few	CARLSGPPYEQYF	TGTGCCAGACTCTCGGGACCACCTTACGAGCAGTACTTC
-	TRBV5-1	TRBJ2-7	once	CASSRVYDYEQYF	TGCGCCAGCAGTAGGGTTTACGATTACGAGCAGTACTTC
TRBD1	TRBV5-6	TRBJ2-7	few	CASRQGQGHEQYF	TGTGCCAGCAGACAGGGACAGGGACACGAGCAGTACTTC
-	TRBV20-1	TRBJ2-7	few	CSAREGDPYEQYF	TGCAGTGCTAGAGAGGGGGATCCGTACGAGCAGTACTTC
-	TRBV12-3/TRBV12-4	TRBJ1-1	-	CASSLGKGWDTEAFF	TGTGCCAGCAGTTTAGGAAAGGGGTGGGACACTGAAGCTTTCTTT
-	TRBV12-3/TRBV12-4	TRBJ2-3	-	CASSLTWGDTQYF	TGTGCCAGCAGTTTAACCTGGGGGGATACGCAGTATTTT
-	TRBV29-1	TRBJ2-7	-	CSVEERLGGAYEQYF	TGCAGCGTTGAAGAGAGGCTAGGGGGTGCCTACGAGCAGTACTTC
TRBD1	TRBV29-1	TRBJ1-2	-	CSVLIPDRVDGYTF	TGCAGCGTCCTCATCCCCGACAGGGTAGATGGCTACACCTTC
-	TRBV5-5	TRBJ2-3	many	CASSLKGSGASTDTQYF	TGTGCCAGCAGCTTGAAAGGGTCCGGGGCTAGCACAGATACGCAGTATTTT
-	TRBV12-3/TRBV12-4	TRBJ2-3	-	CASSNLDYTDTQYF	TGTGCCAGCAGCAACCTGGACTATACAGATACGCAGTATTTT
-	TRBV5-6	TRBJ2-4	-	CASSLKGMVNIQYF	TGTGCCAGCAGCTTAAAGGGCATGGTAAACATTCAGTACTTC
-	TRBV4-1	TRBJ2-7	few	CASSQELPDDFGVEQYF	TGCGCCAGCAGCCAAGAACTTCCTGATGACTTTGGAGTCGAGCAGTACTTC
TRBD2	TRBV12-5	TRBJ2-3	-	CASGWSLAVTDTQYF	TGTGCTAGTGGTTGGTCGCTAGCGGTAACAGATACGCAGTATTTT
-	TRBV12-3/TRBV12-4	TRBJ2-4	-	CASTNPERSKNIQYF	TGTGCCAGCACCAACCCGGAGAGGTCCAAAAACATTCAGTACTTC
-	TRBV7-2	TRBJ2-2	few	CASSPWRRPNTGELFF	TGTGCCAGCAGCCCCTGGCGGCGCCCAAACACCGGGGAGCTGTTTTTT
-	TRBV7-6	TRBJ2-1	few	CASSLASGTHLYNEQFF	TGTGCCAGCAGCTTAGCCAGCGGCACACATCTCTACAATGAGCAGTTCTTC
-	TRBV19	TRBJ2-1	-	CASSKGWQTGEQFF	TGTGCCAGTAGTAAAGGTTGGCAGACAGGTGAGCAGTTCTTC
TRBD1	TRBV11-2	TRBJ1-1	many	CASSPGTGKRGTEAFF	TGTGCCAGCAGCCCGGGGACAGGGAAAAGGGGCACTGAAGCTTTCTTT
TRBD1	TRBV27	TRBJ1-4	-	CASKVLDRGLNEKLFF	TGTGCCAGCAAAGTTTTAGACAGGGGGTTGAATGAAAAACTGTTTTTT
TRBD1	TRBV7-2	TRBJ1-1	few	CASSRQGAVTEAFF	TGTGCCAGCAGTAGGCAGGGGGCAGTCACTGAAGCTTTCTTT
-	TRBV5-1	TRBJ1-1	-	CASSLGGNAEAFF	TGCGCCAGCAGCTTAGGGGGAAATGCTGAAGCTTTCTTT
-	TRBV3-1	TRBJ1-2	few	CASSQDGSVYGYTF	TGTGCCAGCAGCCAAGATGGGTCGGTCTATGGCTACACCTTC
-	TRBV5-1	TRBJ2-3	few	CASSHDLSTDTQYF	TGCGCCAGCAGCCACGACTTAAGCACAGATACGCAGTATTTT
-	TRBV5-5	TRBJ2-7	few	CASSVTPLRSYEQYF	TGTGCCAGCAGCGTGACTCCCCTTCGGTCCTACGAGCAGTACTTC
-	TRBV19	TRBJ2-7	-	CASSMGSGRTYEQYF	TGTGCCAGTAGTATGGGTTCGGGGCGAACCTACGAGCAGTACTTC
TRBD1	TRBV4-1	TRBJ2-1	few	CASSQWGTGAYNEQFF	TGCGCCAGCAGCCAGTGGGGGACAGGGGCCTACAATGAGCAGTTCTTC
TRBD1	TRBV13	TRBJ2-7	-	CASSSPSTQGAYEQYF	TGTGCCAGCAGCTCCCCGTCGACCCAGGGGGCATACGAGCAGTACTTC
-	TRBV18	TRBJ1-2	few	CASSPSARNYGYTF	TGTGCCAGCTCACCATCGGCCAGAAACTATGGCTACACCTTC
TRBD2	TRBV6-4	TRBJ2-3	few	CASSEAGATDTQYF	TGTGCCAGCAGTGAAGCGGGGGCCACAGATACGCAGTATTTT
-	TRBV12-3/TRBV12-4	TRBJ2-6	few	CASSFQAGANVLTF	TGTGCCAGCAGTTTCCAGGCTGGGGCCAACGTCCTGACTTTC
-	TRBV7-3	TRBJ2-3	-	CASSPGDFSTDTQYF	TGTGCCAGCAGCCCCGGGGACTTCAGCACAGATACGCAGTATTTT
-	TRBV18	TRBJ1-1	few	CASSPPGVSNTEAFF	TGTGCCAGCTCACCCCCCGGCGTATCGAACACTGAAGCTTTCTTT
-	TRBV6-5	TRBJ2-5	-	CASSYSTPGTRVRETQYF	TGTGCCAGCAGTTACTCGACCCCCGGGACAAGGGTGCGGGAGACCCAGTACTTC
TRBD2	TRBV5-1	TRBJ2-1	-	CASSLAGLAGKNEQFF	TGCGCCAGCAGCTTGGCCGGACTAGCGGGTAAAAATGAGCAGTTCTTC
TRBD1	TRBV27	TRBJ1-1	few	CASSSGQGAGEAFF	TGTGCCAGCAGTTCCGGACAGGGGGCGGGTGAAGCTTTCTTT
TRBD1	TRBV29-1	TRBJ1-2	-	CSGDRGGDGYTF	TGCAGCGGGGACAGGGGCGGCGATGGCTACACCTTC